The 2 T cell receptor beta chains below come from one sample, sequenced in a study of T cells after yellow fever vaccination. MiXCR, run by TCRdb on the 5' RACE reads, gives a single entry per CDR3 protein. The table records 550,000 to 750,000 distinct CDR3 sequences, about 13% of them present only once. The sequencing here drew on PBMCs, taken on the day of the yellow fever booster vaccination. These receptors came from a man between 25 and 39 years old who received the YFV17D yellow fever vaccine.

This clonotype was seen more than once but under ten times. The chain couples TRBV7-2 to TRBJ1-1; D remains ambiguous. V lost 7 bases, J lost 4 bases, and 13 bases lay in between. CDR1 is SGHTA, CDR2 FQGNSA, per germline. This CDR3 is 13 amino acids long. The CDR3 bases are TGTGCCAGCACCTCCGGTAGATTCACTGAAGCTTTCTTT. Encoded protein: CASTSGRFTEAFF.

In its sample, this clonotype was seen a few times. The chain employs TRBV28 and TRBJ2-7; D is unclear. This CDR3 spans 12 amino acids. V was clipped by 3 bases and J by 4 bases, with 7 bases between them. Looked up from germline, CDR1 is MDHEN and CDR2 is SYDVKM. CDR3 in DNA: TGTGCCAGCAGTTTTTTAGAGTACGAGCAGTACTTC. It specifies CASSFLEYEQYF.